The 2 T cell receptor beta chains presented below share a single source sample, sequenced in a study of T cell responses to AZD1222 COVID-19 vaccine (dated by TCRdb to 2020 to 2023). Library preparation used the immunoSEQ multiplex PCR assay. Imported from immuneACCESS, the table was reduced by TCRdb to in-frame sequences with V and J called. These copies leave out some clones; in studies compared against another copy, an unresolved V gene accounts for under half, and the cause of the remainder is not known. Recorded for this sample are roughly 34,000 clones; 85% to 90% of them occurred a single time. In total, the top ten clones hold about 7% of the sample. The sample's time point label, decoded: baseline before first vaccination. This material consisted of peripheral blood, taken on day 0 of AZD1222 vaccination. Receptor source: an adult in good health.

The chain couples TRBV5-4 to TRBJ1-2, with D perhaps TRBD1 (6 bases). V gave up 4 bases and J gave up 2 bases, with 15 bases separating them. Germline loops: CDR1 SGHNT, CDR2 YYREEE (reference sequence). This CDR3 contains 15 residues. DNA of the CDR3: TGTGCCAGCAGCCCCAAGGGGGAGGGAAACTATGGCTACACCTTC. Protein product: CASSPKGEGNYGYTF.

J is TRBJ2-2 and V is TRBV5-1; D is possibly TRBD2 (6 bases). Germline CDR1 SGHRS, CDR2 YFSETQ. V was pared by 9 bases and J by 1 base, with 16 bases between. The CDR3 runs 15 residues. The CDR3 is CATTAGQGNTGELFF. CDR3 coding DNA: TGCGCCACCACCGCGGGGCAGGGGAACACCGGGGAGCTGTTTTTT.